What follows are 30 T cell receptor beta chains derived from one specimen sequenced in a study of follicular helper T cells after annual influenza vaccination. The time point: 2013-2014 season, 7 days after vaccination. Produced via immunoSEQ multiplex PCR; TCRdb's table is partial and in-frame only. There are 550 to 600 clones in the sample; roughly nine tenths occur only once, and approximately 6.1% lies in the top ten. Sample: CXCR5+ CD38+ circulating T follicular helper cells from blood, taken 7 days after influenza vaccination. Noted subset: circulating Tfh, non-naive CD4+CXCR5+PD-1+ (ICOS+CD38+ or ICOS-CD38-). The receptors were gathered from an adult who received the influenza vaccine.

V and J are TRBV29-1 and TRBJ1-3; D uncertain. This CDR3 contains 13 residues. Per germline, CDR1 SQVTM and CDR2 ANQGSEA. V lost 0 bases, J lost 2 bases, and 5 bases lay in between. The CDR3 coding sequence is TGCAGCGTTGAAGAGTATACTGGAAACACCATATATTTT. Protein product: CSVEEYTGNTIYF. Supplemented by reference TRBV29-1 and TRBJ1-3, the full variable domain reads SAVISQKPSRDICQRGTSLTIQCQVDSQVTMMFWYRQQPGQSLTLIATANQGSEATYESGFVIDKFPISRPNLTFSTLTVSNMSPEDSSIYLCSVEEYTGNTIYFGEGSWLTVV.

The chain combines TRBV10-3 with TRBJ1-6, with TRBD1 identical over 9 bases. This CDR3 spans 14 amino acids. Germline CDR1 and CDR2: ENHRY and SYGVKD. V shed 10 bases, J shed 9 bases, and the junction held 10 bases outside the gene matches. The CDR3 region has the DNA TGTGCCACTAGACCGGGACAGGGATTTTCACCCCTCCACTTT. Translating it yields CATRPGQGFSPLHF.

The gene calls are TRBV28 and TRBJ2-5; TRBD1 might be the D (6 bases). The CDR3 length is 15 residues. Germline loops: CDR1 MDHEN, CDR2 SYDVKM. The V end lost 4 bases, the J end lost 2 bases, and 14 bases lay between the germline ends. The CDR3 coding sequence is TGTGCCAGCAGTTGGACCAGGGGCCAGCAAGAGACCCAGTACTTC. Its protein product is CASSWTRGQQETQYF.

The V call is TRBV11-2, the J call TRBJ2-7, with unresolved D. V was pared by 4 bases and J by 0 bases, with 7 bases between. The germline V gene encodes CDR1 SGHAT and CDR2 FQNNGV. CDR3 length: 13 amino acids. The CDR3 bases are TGTGCCAGCAGCTCACCCGGCTCCTACGAGCAGTACTTC. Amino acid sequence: CASSSPGSYEQYF.

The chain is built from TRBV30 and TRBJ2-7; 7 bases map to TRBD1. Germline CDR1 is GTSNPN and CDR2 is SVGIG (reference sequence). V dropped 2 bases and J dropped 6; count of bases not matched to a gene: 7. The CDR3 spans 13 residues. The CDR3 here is CAWSPLYRGEQYF. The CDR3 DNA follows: TGTGCCTGGAGTCCCCTGTACAGGGGCGAGCAGTACTTC.

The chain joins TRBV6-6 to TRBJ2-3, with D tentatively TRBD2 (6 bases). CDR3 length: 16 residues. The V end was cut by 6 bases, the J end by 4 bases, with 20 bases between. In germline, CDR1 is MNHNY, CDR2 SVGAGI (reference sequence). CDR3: CASSLGGSFQADTQYF. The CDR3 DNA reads TGTGCCAGCAGCCTTGGAGGGTCCTTTCAGGCAGATACGCAGTATTTT.

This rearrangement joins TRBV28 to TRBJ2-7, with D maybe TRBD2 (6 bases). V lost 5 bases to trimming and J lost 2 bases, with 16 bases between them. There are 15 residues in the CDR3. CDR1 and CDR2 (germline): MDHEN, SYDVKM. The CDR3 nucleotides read TGTGCCAGCAGTGCTCCAGGAGGGACCACCTACGAGCAGTACTTC. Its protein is CASSAPGGTTYEQYF.

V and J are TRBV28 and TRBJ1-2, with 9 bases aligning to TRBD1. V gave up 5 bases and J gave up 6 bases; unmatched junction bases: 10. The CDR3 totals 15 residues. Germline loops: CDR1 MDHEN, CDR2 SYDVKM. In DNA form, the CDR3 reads TGTGCCAGCAGTCAACCGGGACAGGGAAGGAATGGCTACACCTTC. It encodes CASSQPGQGRNGYTF.

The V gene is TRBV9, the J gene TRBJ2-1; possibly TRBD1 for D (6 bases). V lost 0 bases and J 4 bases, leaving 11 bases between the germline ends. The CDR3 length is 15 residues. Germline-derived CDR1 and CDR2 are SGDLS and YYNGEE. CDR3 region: CASSVEGVTYNEQFF. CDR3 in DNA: TGTGCCAGCAGCGTAGAGGGGGTAACTTACAATGAGCAGTTCTTC. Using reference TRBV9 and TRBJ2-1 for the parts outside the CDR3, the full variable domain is DSGVTQTPKHLITATGQRVTLRCSPRSGDLSVYWYQQSLDQGLQFLIQYYNGEERAKGNILERFSAQQFPDLHSELNLSSLELGDSALYFCASSVEGVTYNEQFFGPGTRLTVL.

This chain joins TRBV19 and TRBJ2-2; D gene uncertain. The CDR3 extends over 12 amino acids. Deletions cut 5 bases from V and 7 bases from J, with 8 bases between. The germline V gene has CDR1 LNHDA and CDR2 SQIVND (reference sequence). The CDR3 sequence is CASSVRGGELFF. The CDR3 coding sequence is TGTGCCAGTAGTGTGAGAGGCGGGGAGCTGTTTTTT.

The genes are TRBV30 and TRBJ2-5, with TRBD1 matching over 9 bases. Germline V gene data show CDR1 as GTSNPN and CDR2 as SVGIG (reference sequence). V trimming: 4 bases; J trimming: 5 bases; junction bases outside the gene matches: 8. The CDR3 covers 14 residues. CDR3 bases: TGTGCCTGGACGGGGACAGGGCGTGAGGAGACCCAGTACTTC. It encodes CAWTGTGREETQYF.

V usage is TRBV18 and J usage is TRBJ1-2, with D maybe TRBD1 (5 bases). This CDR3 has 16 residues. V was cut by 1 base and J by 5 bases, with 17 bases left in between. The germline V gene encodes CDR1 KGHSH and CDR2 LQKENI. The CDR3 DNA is TGTGCCAGCTCACCACTGGTCAACACAGGAGATTATGGCTACACCTTC. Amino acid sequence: CASSPLVNTGDYGYTF.

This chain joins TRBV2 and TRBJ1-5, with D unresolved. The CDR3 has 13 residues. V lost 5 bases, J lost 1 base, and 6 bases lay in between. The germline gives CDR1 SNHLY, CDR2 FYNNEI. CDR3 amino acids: CASSPGSNQPQHF. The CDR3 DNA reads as TGTGCCAGCAGTCCCGGGAGCAATCAGCCCCAGCATTTT.

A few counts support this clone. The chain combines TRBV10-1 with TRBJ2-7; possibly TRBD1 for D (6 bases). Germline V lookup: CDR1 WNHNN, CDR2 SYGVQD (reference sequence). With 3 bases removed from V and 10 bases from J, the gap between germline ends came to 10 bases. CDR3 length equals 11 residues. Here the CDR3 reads CASSDRGHQYF. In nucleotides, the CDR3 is TGCGCCAGCAGTGATCGGGGACACCAGTACTTC.

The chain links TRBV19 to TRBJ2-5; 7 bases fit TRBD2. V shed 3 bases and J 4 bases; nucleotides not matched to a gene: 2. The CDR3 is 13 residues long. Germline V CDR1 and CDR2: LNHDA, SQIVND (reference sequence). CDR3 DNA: TGTGCCAGTAGTATGACTAGCAGAGAGACCCAGTACTTC. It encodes CASSMTSRETQYF.

CDR3 nucleotides: TGTGCCAGCAGTGCACTAGCGGGAAGAGTTTCGGGAAATGAGCAGTTCTTC. As protein: CASSALAGRVSGNEQFF. The chain joins TRBV6-1 to TRBJ2-1, with TRBD2 matching 10 bases. V lost 4 bases to trimming and J lost 7 bases; unmatched junction nucleotides: 13. CDR3 length equals 17 residues. Looked up from germline, CDR1 is MNHNS and CDR2 is SASEGT.

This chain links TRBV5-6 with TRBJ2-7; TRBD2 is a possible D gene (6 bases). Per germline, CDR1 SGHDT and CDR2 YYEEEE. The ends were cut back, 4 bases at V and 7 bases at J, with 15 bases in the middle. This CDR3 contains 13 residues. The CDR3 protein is CASSPWDFREQYF. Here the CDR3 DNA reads TGTGCCAGCAGCCCCTGGGACTTTCGGGAGCAGTACTTC.

This chain's CDR3 is CASSPPRFSYNEQFF. CDR3 in DNA: TGTGCCAGCAGCCCTCCGCGGTTCTCCTACAATGAGCAGTTCTTC. This chain links TRBV7-9 with TRBJ2-1; D not resolved. The CDR3 extends over 15 amino acids. V was cut by 5 bases and J by 0 bases, with 11 bases left in between. The germline gives CDR1 SEHNR, CDR2 FQNEAQ (reference sequence).

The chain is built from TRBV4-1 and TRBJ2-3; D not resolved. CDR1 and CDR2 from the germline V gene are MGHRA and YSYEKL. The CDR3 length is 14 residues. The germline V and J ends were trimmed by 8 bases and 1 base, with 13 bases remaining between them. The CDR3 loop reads CASQLVLGTDTQYF. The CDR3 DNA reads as TGCGCCAGCCAACTCGTCCTGGGCACAGATACGCAGTATTTT.

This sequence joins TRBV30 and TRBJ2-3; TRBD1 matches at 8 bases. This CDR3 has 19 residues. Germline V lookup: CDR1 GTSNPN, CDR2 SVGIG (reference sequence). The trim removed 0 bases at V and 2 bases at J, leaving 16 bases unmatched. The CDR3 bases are TGTGCCTGGAGTGTACCCAGGACAGGGATGGTCCTCAACACAGATACGCAGTATTTT. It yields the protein CAWSVPRTGMVLNTDTQYF.

As DNA, the CDR3 is TGTGCCTGGAGACTAGCGGGGTCCTACAATGAGCAGTTCTTC. Translated, it gives CAWRLAGSYNEQFF. The chain recombines TRBV30 with TRBJ2-1; 10 bases map to TRBD2. The CDR3 is 14 amino acids. After removal of 3 bases from V and 1 base from J, the junction contained 0 bases not matched to a gene. Germline lookup yields CDR1 GTSNPN and CDR2 SVGIG (reference sequence).

DNA for the CDR3: TGTGCCAGTATGACTAGCGGGAGGGGGAATGAGCAGTTCTTC. Translated, it gives CASMTSGRGNEQFF. V is TRBV19 and J is TRBJ2-1; 14 bases line up with TRBD2. Germline assignment: CDR1 LNHDA and CDR2 SQIVND (reference sequence). The length of the CDR3 is 14 residues. J lost 7 bases, V lost 7 bases, and 3 bases had no gene match.

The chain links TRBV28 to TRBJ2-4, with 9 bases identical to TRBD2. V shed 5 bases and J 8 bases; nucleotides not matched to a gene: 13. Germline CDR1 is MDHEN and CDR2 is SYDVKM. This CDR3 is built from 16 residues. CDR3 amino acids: CASSPPQPGLAYIQYF. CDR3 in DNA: TGTGCCAGCAGTCCCCCGCAACCGGGACTAGCATACATTCAGTACTTC.

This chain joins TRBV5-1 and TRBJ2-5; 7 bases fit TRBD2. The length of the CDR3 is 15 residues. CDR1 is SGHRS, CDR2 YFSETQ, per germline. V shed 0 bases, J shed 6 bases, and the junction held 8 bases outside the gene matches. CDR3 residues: CASSLGLASGKTQYF. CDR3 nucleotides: TGCGCCAGCAGCTTGGGGCTAGCGAGCGGGAAGACCCAGTACTTC.

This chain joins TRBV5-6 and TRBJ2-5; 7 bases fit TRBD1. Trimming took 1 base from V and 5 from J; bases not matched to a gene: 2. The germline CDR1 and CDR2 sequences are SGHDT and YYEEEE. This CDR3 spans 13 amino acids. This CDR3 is CASSLRGLETQYF. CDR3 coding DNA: TGTGCCAGCAGCTTGAGGGGGCTGGAGACCCAGTACTTC.

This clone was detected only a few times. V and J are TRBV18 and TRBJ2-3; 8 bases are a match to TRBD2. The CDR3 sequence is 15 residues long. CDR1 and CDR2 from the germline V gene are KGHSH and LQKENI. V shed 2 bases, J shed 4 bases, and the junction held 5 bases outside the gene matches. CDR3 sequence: CASSPSAGVADTQYF. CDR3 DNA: TGTGCCAGCTCACCATCAGCGGGAGTGGCAGATACGCAGTATTTT.

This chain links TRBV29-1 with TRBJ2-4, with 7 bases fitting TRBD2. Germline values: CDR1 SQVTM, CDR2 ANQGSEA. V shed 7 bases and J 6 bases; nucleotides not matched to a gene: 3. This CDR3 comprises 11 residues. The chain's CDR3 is CSAGEGNIQYF. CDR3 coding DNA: TGCAGCGCCGGGGAGGGAAACATTCAGTACTTC.

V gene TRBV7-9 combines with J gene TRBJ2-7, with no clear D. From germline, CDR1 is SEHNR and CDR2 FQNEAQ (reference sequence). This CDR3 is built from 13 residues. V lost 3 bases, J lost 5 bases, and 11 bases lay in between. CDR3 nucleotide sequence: TGTGCCAGCAGCTTTTTACTACTCAACGAGCAGTACTTC. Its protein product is CASSFLLLNEQYF.

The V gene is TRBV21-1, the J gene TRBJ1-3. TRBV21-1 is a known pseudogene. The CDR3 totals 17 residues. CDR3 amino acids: CASRLGVATTARNTIYF. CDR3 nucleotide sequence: TGTGCCAGCAGACTGGGTGTAGCTACAACCGCACGAAACACCATATATTTT.

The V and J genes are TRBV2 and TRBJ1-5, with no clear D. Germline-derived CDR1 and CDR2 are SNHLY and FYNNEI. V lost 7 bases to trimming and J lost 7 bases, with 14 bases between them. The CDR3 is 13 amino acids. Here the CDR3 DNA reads TGTGCCAGCACCGACGGGGTACGACAGCCCCAGCATTTT. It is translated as CASTDGVRQPQHF.